Below, 30 T cell receptor beta chains from the same sample are listed, as sequenced in a study of regulatory T cells in long-lasting Graves disease. Time point specified: newly diagnosed GD, antithyroid drugs for less than 3 months. PBMCs provided the RNA from which the TCR library was made. Construction of TCR beta libraries relied on iRepertoire HTBI primers and on Arm-PCR targeting CDR3 regions. TCRdb re-called the multiplex PCR reads with MiXCR, one entry per CDR3 protein. This table has over 300,000 distinct CDR3 sequences, roughly a sixth appearing once. This specimen consisted of peripheral blood mononuclear cells (PBMCs), obtained at new diagnosis, from a patient treated with antithyroid drugs. These receptors were obtained from a female donor with Graves disease.

This clonotype was seen at least ten times. The rearrangement uses TRBV5-1 and TRBJ2-3, with 9 positions matching TRBD1. The length of the CDR3 is 14 residues. Per the germline V gene, CDR1 is SGHRS and CDR2 is YFSETQ. V was clipped by 3 bases and J by 4 bases; unmatched bases: 3. CDR3 loop: CASSYRTGADTQYF. CDR3 coding DNA: TGCGCCAGCAGCTATCGGACAGGGGCAGATACGCAGTATTTT.

This clonotype was found many times. This sequence joins TRBV10-1 and TRBJ2-2; 10 bases are shared with TRBD1. The CDR3 extends over 15 amino acids. In germline, CDR1 is WNHNN, CDR2 SYGVQD (reference sequence). J gave up 6 bases and V 5 bases, and 6 bases lay outside the gene matches. The CDR3 here is CASSPGTGEAGELFF. As DNA, the CDR3 is TGCGCCAGCAGTCCGGGGACAGGGGAGGCCGGGGAGCTGTTTTTT.

There are many counts of this clonotype. V is TRBV2 and J is TRBJ1-2; 7 bases fit TRBD1. Trimming at V came to 4 bases and at J to 5 bases, leaving 16 bases not matched to a gene. The V gene's germline CDR1 is SNHLY and CDR2 FYNNEI. The CDR3 has 17 residues. CDR3 protein: CASSARQGLEIGYGYTF. Here the CDR3 DNA reads TGTGCCAGCAGTGCCCGACAGGGACTCGAAATAGGTTATGGCTACACCTTC.

The table lists this clonotype with many counts. The V call is TRBV29-1, the J call TRBJ2-7; 7 bases map to TRBD1. The CDR3 is made up of 14 amino acids. Germline V gene lookup returns CDR1 SQVTM and CDR2 ANQGSEA. Trimming removed 2 bases from V and 0 bases from J; junction bases left unmatched: 4. The CDR3 here is CSVERQGDSYEQYF. The CDR3 DNA reads as TGCAGCGTTGAAAGGCAGGGGGACTCCTACGAGCAGTACTTC.

At least ten counts were recorded for this clonotype. The V call is TRBV7-9, the J call TRBJ2-4; D is ambiguous. CDR1 is SEHNR, CDR2 FQNEAQ, per germline (reference sequence). This CDR3 spans 16 amino acids. Trimming cost V 5 bases and J 0 bases, with 14 bases left between them. This CDR3 is CASSQWFGLAKNIQYF. The CDR3, as DNA: TGTGCCAGCAGCCAATGGTTCGGCCTAGCCAAAAACATTCAGTACTTC. The complete variable domain, with remaining parts taken from reference TRBV7-9 and TRBJ2-4, reads DTGVSQNPRHKITKRGQNVTFRCDPISEHNRLYWYRQTLGQGPEFLTYFQNEAQLEKSRLLSDRFSAERPKGSFSTLEIQRTEQGDSAMYLCASSQWFGLAKNIQYFGAGTRLSVL.

This clonotype was recorded at least ten times. This chain links TRBV27 with TRBJ1-4; D may be TRBD1 (6 bases). The germline V and J ends were trimmed by 8 bases and 7 bases, with 17 bases remaining between them. Germline assignment: CDR1 MNHEY and CDR2 SMNVEV (reference sequence). The length of the CDR3 is 14 residues. For the CDR3, the DNA is TGTGCCAGCGGAACGGATGGGGGGCGTGAAAAACTGTTTTTT. Protein product: CASGTDGGREKLFF.

This clonotype was counted ten times or more. The V call is TRBV10-3, the J call TRBJ1-5; 7 bases fit TRBD1. J gave up 6 bases and V 6 bases, and 8 bases lay outside the gene matches. Germline loops: CDR1 ENHRY, CDR2 SYGVKD. This CDR3 region has 14 residues. CDR3 amino acids: CAISETGLGQPQHF. The CDR3, as DNA: TGTGCCATCAGCGAGACAGGGTTGGGTCAGCCCCAGCATTTT.

This clonotype occurred many times. The genes are TRBV19 and TRBJ2-2; D is ambiguous. V shed 3 bases and J shed 4 bases, with 15 bases lying between them. The germline V gene encodes CDR1 LNHDA and CDR2 SQIVND (reference sequence). The CDR3 is 16 residues long. The CDR3 nucleotides read TGTGCCAGTAGTATCCCTGTCCGGCGAGGCACCGGGGAGCTGTTTTTT. It translates to CASSIPVRRGTGELFF.

In its sample, this clonotype was seen a few times. The chain has TRBV9 and TRBJ2-1; D is perhaps TRBD2 (6 bases). Germline loops: CDR1 SGDLS, CDR2 YYNGEE. Trimming cost V 6 bases and J 5 bases, with 21 bases left between them. The CDR3 length is 16 residues. The CDR3 loop is CASTSTTGANDNEQFF. CDR3 bases: TGTGCCAGCACCTCTACTACGGGAGCTAACGACAATGAGCAGTTCTTC.

This clonotype was seen only a few times. The V call is TRBV10-2, the J call TRBJ1-2; 8 bases align to TRBD1. Per germline, CDR1 WSHSY and CDR2 SAAADI. This CDR3 spans 14 amino acids. The trim removed 5 bases at V and 6 bases at J, leaving 8 bases unmatched. The CDR3 sequence: CASSLSGQVDGYTF. The CDR3 coding sequence is TGCGCCAGCAGTCTCTCGGGACAGGTCGATGGCTACACCTTC.

This chain joins TRBV7-2 and TRBJ2-3; TRBD2 matches 9 bases. Germline assignment: CDR1 SGHTA and CDR2 FQGNSA. The junction had 15 bases not matched to a gene; V was cut back by 5 bases and J by 0 bases. The CDR3 has 19 amino acids. The chain's CDR3 is CASSPRGGGLAYSTDTQYF. CDR3 coding DNA: TGTGCCAGCAGCCCACGGGGGGGTGGACTAGCGTACAGCACAGATACGCAGTATTTT.

This clonotype has at least ten counts. The rearrangement joins TRBV11-2 to TRBJ2-3, with a weak D call TRBD1 (6 bases). Per germline, CDR1 SGHAT and CDR2 FQNNGV. V dropped 6 bases and J dropped 1 base, with 11 bases sitting between them. The CDR3 extends over 14 amino acids. The CDR3: CASRQPGGTDTQYF. CDR3 bases: TGTGCCAGCAGACAACCAGGGGGCACAGATACGCAGTATTTT.

This clonotype was observed a handful of times. The gene calls are TRBV6-1 and TRBJ1-2; D ambiguous. CDR3 length: 15 residues. Germline V gene data show CDR1 as MNHNS and CDR2 as SASEGT. The V and J ends lost 6 bases and 6 bases respectively, with 20 bases between them. In DNA, the CDR3 is TGTGCCAGCAGGACACCCGTTTCTCGGGAGGATGGCTACACCTTC. Protein sequence: CASRTPVSREDGYTF.

Ten or more counts support this clonotype. The rearrangement links TRBV30 to TRBJ2-3, with D maybe TRBD2 (5 bases). Trimming took 4 bases from V and 0 from J, leaving 8 bases between them. The germline gives CDR1 GTSNPN, CDR2 SVGIG (reference sequence). The CDR3 consists of 13 residues. Written as DNA, the CDR3 is TGTGCCTGGATAGACTACAGCACAGATACGCAGTATTTT. It is translated as CAWIDYSTDTQYF. The whole variable domain, remainder taken from reference TRBV30 and TRBJ2-3, is SQTIHQWPATLVQPVGSPLSLECTVEGTSNPNLYWYRQAAGRGLQLLFYSVGIGQISSEVPQNLSASRPQDRQFILSSKKLLLSDSGFYLCAWIDYSTDTQYFGPGTRLTVL.

At least ten counts were recorded for this clonotype. The V call is TRBV4-1, the J call TRBJ2-3; D gene unclear. V lost 7 bases and J lost 0, with 14 bases in between. Germline V gene sequence: CDR1 MGHRA, CDR2 YSYEKL. The CDR3 contains 15 residues. CDR3: CASNPAGFSTDTQYF. CDR3 sequence (DNA): TGCGCCAGCAACCCCGCCGGGTTCAGCACAGATACGCAGTATTTT.

In this sample, this clonotype turned up many times. CDR3 residues: CASTRDRNLLYGYTF. The CDR3 bases are TGTGCCAGCACCCGGGACAGAAATTTACTCTATGGCTACACCTTC. The chain is built from TRBV3-1 and TRBJ1-2, with TRBD1 matching over 7 bases. The CDR3 runs to 15 residues. V was pared by 7 bases and J by 4 bases, with 12 bases of the junction left unmatched. Germline V CDR1 and CDR2: LGHDT, YNNKEL (reference sequence).

A note on this clonotype: A single base separates this from a much larger clone, so it may be a read error. The chain uses TRBV6-2 or TRBV6-3 and TRBJ2-7; D remains ambiguous. This CDR3 is 14 amino acids long. Germline CDR1 reads MNHEY; CDR2 reads SVGEGT. The CDR3 DNA follows: TGTGCCAGCGGTTACTCGATAAGTAGAAACGAGCAGTACTTC. Its translation: CASGYSISRNEQYF.

In its sample, this clonotype was seen a few times. CDR3 loop: CASSEDRVPKNIQYF. DNA of the CDR3: TGTGCCAGCAGTGAGGACAGGGTGCCCAAAAACATTCAGTACTTC. This sequence joins TRBV25-1 and TRBJ2-4; TRBD1 aligns across 8 bases. V trimming: 3 bases; J trimming: 2 bases; junction bases outside the gene matches: 3. This CDR3 contains 15 residues. Germline V gene data show CDR1 as MGHDK and CDR2 as SYGVNS.

There are many counts of this clonotype. This chain uses TRBV7-7 with TRBJ2-1; 7 bases agree with TRBD1. Germline V lookup: CDR1 SSHAT, CDR2 FNYEAQ (reference sequence). V lost 5 bases to trimming and J lost 5 bases; unmatched junction nucleotides: 3. This CDR3 has 13 amino acids. The CDR3 DNA follows: TGTGCCAGCAGCCTGGACAGGCACAATGAGCAGTTCTTC. The encoded protein is CASSLDRHNEQFF.

This clonotype was observed many times. The rearrangement uses TRBV14 and TRBJ1-5, with D tentatively TRBD1 (5 bases). This CDR3 has 13 amino acids. Per germline, CDR1 SGHDN and CDR2 FVKESK. V was clipped by 2 bases and J by 11 bases, with 13 bases between them. This CDR3 is CASSQSPAGSQHF. CDR3 nucleotides: TGTGCCAGCAGCCAATCCCCGGCAGGGTCCCAGCATTTT.

This clonotype has a count of ten or more. As DNA, the CDR3 is TGTGCCAGCACCAGATCCACAGGGTCCACTGAAGCTTTCTTT. Translating it yields CASTRSTGSTEAFF. This sequence joins TRBV2 and TRBJ1-1, with TRBD1 as a possible D gene (6 bases). CDR3 size: 14 residues. The V gene lost 7 bases and the J gene lost 4 bases, with 16 bases spanning the gap. CDR1 and CDR2 from the germline V gene are SNHLY and FYNNEI.

The sample holds many counts of this clonotype. The V call is TRBV5-1, the J call TRBJ2-3; 13 nucleotides line up with TRBD2. Germline CDR1 and CDR2: SGHRS and YFSETQ. The V and J ends lost 0 bases and 2 bases, in that order; junction bases with no gene match: 6. The CDR3 has 18 residues. CDR3 amino acids: CASSLELAGGRDTDTQYF. As DNA, the CDR3 is TGCGCCAGCAGCTTGGAACTAGCGGGGGGGCGTGACACAGATACGCAGTATTTT.

This clonotype was recorded many times. The chain is built from TRBV19 and TRBJ1-4, with D unresolved. Germline loops: CDR1 LNHDA, CDR2 SQIVND (reference sequence). This CDR3 region has 13 residues. The V and J ends lost 7 bases and 4 bases respectively, with 10 bases between them. The CDR3 reads CASIGGNNEKLFF. CDR3 nucleotides: TGTGCCAGTATCGGCGGCAATAATGAAAAACTGTTTTTT.

In its sample, this clonotype was seen many times. The chain links TRBV27 to TRBJ2-5; D is undetermined. The length of the CDR3 is 13 residues. Germline V gene sequence: CDR1 MNHEY, CDR2 SMNVEV (reference sequence). V shed 3 bases and J shed 1 base, with 6 bases lying between them. The CDR3 DNA follows: TGTGCCAGCAGTTTTGGGATCCAAGAGACCCAGTACTTC. Translation gives CASSFGIQETQYF.

In its sample, this clonotype was seen many times. The rearrangement uses TRBV15 and TRBJ1-6; D unresolved. With 6 bases removed from V and 5 bases from J, the gap between germline ends came to 8 bases. The CDR3 extends over 13 amino acids. Germline values: CDR1 LNHNV, CDR2 YYDKDF (reference sequence). The CDR3 region is CATRASNNSPLHF. The CDR3 nucleotides read TGTGCCACCAGAGCAAGCAATAATTCACCCCTCCACTTT.

Many counts were recorded for this clonotype. The rearrangement links TRBV7-9 to TRBJ1-1; D ambiguous. The CDR3 length is 13 residues. Germline V gives CDR1 SEHNR, CDR2 FQNEAQ (reference sequence). Trimming took 5 bases from V and 5 from J, leaving 12 bases between them. CDR3 residues: CASSPRVETEAFF. As DNA, the CDR3 is TGTGCCAGCAGCCCCCGGGTGGAGACTGAAGCTTTCTTT.

This clonotype was found many times. The rearrangement uses TRBV9 and TRBJ2-2; TRBD2 matches at 7 bases. This CDR3 is built from 16 residues. The V gene's germline CDR1 is SGDLS and CDR2 YYNGEE. The ends lost 0 bases at V and 3 bases at J; junction bases unmatched: 5. CDR3 sequence: CASSVVAGYDTGELFF. In DNA, the CDR3 is TGTGCCAGCAGCGTAGTAGCGGGCTACGACACCGGGGAGCTGTTTTTT.

This clonotype was seen ten or more times. The chain combines TRBV9 with TRBJ2-7; possible D gene TRBD2, 6 bases. The length of the CDR3 is 16 residues. Germline CDR1 SGDLS, CDR2 YYNGEE. Trimming took off 0 bases at V and 2 bases at J, with 15 bases between the two ends. CDR3 in DNA: TGTGCCAGCAGCGTAGAGGTCGGGAGTAGCCCCTACGAGCAGTACTTC. This sequence encodes CASSVEVGSSPYEQYF.

This clonotype was seen many times. The genes are TRBV12-3 or TRBV12-4 and TRBJ1-5; D not certain. The CDR3 has 14 residues. V was pared by 5 bases and J by 7 bases, with 15 bases between. CDR3 coding DNA: TGTGCCAGCAGTGATCCTAGAGTCAGGCAGCCCCAGCATTTT. Amino acid sequence: CASSDPRVRQPQHF.

This clonotype was recorded many times. V and J are TRBV12-5 and TRBJ2-1, with 12 bases matching TRBD2. Germline CDR1 and CDR2: LGHNT and FRNRAP. V gave up 0 bases and J gave up 8 bases; unmatched junction bases: 8. The CDR3 consists of 17 residues. In DNA, the CDR3 is TGTGCTAGTGGTTTGGTACTGGGGACTAGCGGGTACCATGAGCAGTTCTTC. Its translation: CASGLVLGTSGYHEQFF.